This T cell receptor (beta chain) is drawn from a study of blood T cell repertoires in COVID-19. The wider study: Italy, Spain and the United States were the sources of the convalescent and acute COVID-19 samples. Sources were T cells, B-cell-depleted T cells, or PBMCs; the material itself was cDNA or gDNA.

V was pared by 8 bases and J by 8 bases, with 12 bases between. The length of the CDR3 is 12 residues. Germline CDR1 and CDR2: MGHRA and YSYEKL. The authors' processing: Amplification of reference gene primers was used by the study to estimate nucleated cell counts. The assay was immunoSEQ multiplex PCR, and TCRdb's table has in-frame clones only and misses some. That table gives V, J and clone size, and the DNA gave D and trimming. The sample has approximately 150,000 clones, approximately 89% seen once. The sample comprised peripheral blood. The chain is built from TRBV4-1 and TRBJ1-4; D ambiguous. This receptor was identified in a human donor in a cohort sampled during active COVID-19. CDR3 in amino acids: CASRTGNEKLFF. The CDR3 coding sequence is TGCGCCAGCCGGACGGGGAACGAAAAACTGTTTTTT.